This T cell receptor beta chain was recovered during a study of Ad26.COV2.S vaccination and SARS-CoV-2 variants (dated by TCRdb to about 2021). Regarding the complete study: Donors in the vaccine arm were drawn from COV1001, a phase I-IIa trial of Ad26.COV2.S in healthy adults that was multicentre, randomized, double-blind and placebo-controlled. Ad26.COV2.S was administered intramuscularly at a dose of 5x10^10 or 1x10^11 viral particles, either as one shot or as two shots given 56 days apart. Sequencing of the TCRbeta repertoire served to evaluate the specificity and breadth of SARS-CoV-2-reactive T cell receptors following Ad26.COV2.S vaccination. The TCR-sequenced set comprised about 32 samples: 19 Ad26.COV2.S vaccine recipients, 5 placebo recipients and 8 SARS-CoV-2 convalescent individuals. Trial participants were randomized into five groups of five: low-dose or high-dose Ad26.COV2.S given once or twice, or placebo on both occasions. Blinding of investigators to trial group allocation was maintained during experiments and outcome assessment. Broader findings and caveats from the paper: Comparing responses between vaccine doses or regimens was not something the study was powered to do. Ad26.COV2.S recipients had higher spike-specific TCR breadth than placebo recipients (P = 0.0014). According to the authors, total T cell responses may have been underestimated by the TCR breadth and depth analyses. Substantial breadth of spike-specific CD8+ and CD4+ T cell responses was reported after vaccination. Non-spike TCR breadth was comparable between vaccine and placebo recipients, consistent with the vaccine containing only spike.

As to this clone: Its antigen is still unknown. The record has no base qualities; no much larger clone is one base away.

The sample's treatment or condition, from its label and the paper: 15 to 20 received Ad26.COV2.S at low or high dose, single or two shots; 5 received placebo; per-sample allocation not given. For vaccine and placebo recipients, repertoires were sequenced using samples collected on day 63 after the first injection. Cohort 1b enrolled fewer than 30 adults aged 18-55 years at a single site in Boston, USA, between 29 July and 7 August 2020. Ad26.COV2.S was a replication-incompetent adenovirus type 26 vector that expressed a prefusion-stabilized SARS-CoV-2 spike protein derived from the original Wuhan strain. Clipping removes 3 bases from V and 2 bases from J, with 10 as the unmatched junction base count. The CDR3 sequence holds 15 residues, the cysteine and phenylalanine included. Just CDR3 DNA is preserved here, 45 bases in frame from base 1. Taken from the germline V gene (reference sequence), the CDR1 and CDR2 loops are DFQATT and SNEGSKA.

The immunoSEQ Assay was used to sequence TCRbeta CDR3 regions. After extraction, genomic DNA underwent amplification by bias-controlled multiplex PCR, followed by high-throughput sequencing. The original pipeline was this. To quantify the absolute abundance of each unique TCRbeta CDR3 region, sequences were collapsed and filtered. T cell fraction was estimated by normalizing TCRbeta template counts to usable DNA, which was measured by amplifying reference genes present in all nucleated cells. Repertoire TCRs were annotated as SARS-CoV-2-specific when V gene, CDR3 amino acid sequence and J gene were exactly matched to a known reactive TCR set. The reference SARS-CoV-2 TCR set was obtained from MIRA and was filtered for enrichment in COVID-19-positive ImmuneCODE repertoires, whereby public or cross-reactive TCRs were removed. Using the MIRA antigens, annotated TCRs were further analysed by specific ORF or by position within an ORF. Breadth was defined as the number of annotated unique rearrangements divided by the total number of unique productive rearrangements, and depth was defined as the summed frequency of the annotated unique rearrangements. Group comparisons of TCR breadth used two-sided Wilcoxon rank-sum tests. What TCRdb holds here is the immuneACCESS table cut down to in-frame rearrangements. Part of the clones is not present; checked against another copy, under half of the missing clones reflect an unresolved V gene, and the others are unexplained. The DNA was the basis for D and trimming; V, J and clone size are from that table. The sample records more than 400,000 clones, about nine tenths of which are singletons. Clones ranked in the top ten supply around 4.5% of the sample.

The chain is assembled from TRBV20-1 and TRBJ2-7; TRBD1 lines up with 7 middle nucleotides. The sample consisted of peripheral blood, taken in a trial of Ad26.COV2.S vaccine versus placebo. The clonotype originates from a person aged 18 to 59 who received the Ad26.COV2.S COVID-19 vaccine or a placebo. The DNA sequence is as follows: TGCAGTGCTAGTGCCGTTAGGACAGGCACCTACGAGCAGTACTTC. This yields the protein CSASAVRTGTYEQYF.